This TCR beta chain was profiled in a study of T cell repertoires in cytomegalovirus infection. Study overall: Peptides in the study included HLA-C-restricted and HLA-B-restricted CMV epitopes.

TCRdb passed the reads through MiXCR, listing each CDR3 protein once. The sample comprises some 310,000 distinct CDR3 sequences, roughly 25% of which are singletons, and roughly 13% rests with the top ten. Overall study findings and caveats: Ex vivo, HLA-C-restricted CMV-specific TCR beta clonotypes prevailed over the rest of the response.

With V trimmed by 8 bases and J by 0 bases, 10 bases remained unmatched. CDR3 length equals 16 residues. Germline values: CDR1 MGHRA, CDR2 YSYEKL. As for this clonotype: The antigen remains unidentified. Without the conserved terminal phenylalanine or tryptophan, this CDR3 likely stems from a read error.

This sequence originates from a human donor in good health (CMV status not recorded). Some clones in this sample may be carry-over from other donors' samples. The J gene is TRBJ2-3, the V gene TRBV4-1; 8 bases agree with TRBD2. The sequencing here drew on cultured PBMCs, taken from culture after CMV antigen stimulation. CDR3 protein: CASQNTGGSSTDTQYS. CDR3 coding DNA: TGCGCCAGCCAAAACACGGGGGGGTCTAGCACAGATACGCAGTATTCT.